Each of the 26 T cell receptor beta chains below was sequenced from the same sample in a study of CD8 T cells in ankylosing spondylitis. No antigen has been assigned to these receptors. General study results and limits: Typical of ankylosing spondylitis blood, it appeared, was a TCR beta motif of eight highly homologous variants.

TCRdb itself ran the 5' RACE reads through MiXCR, one entry per CDR3 protein. Altogether approximately 300,000 distinct CDR3 sequences are present, roughly 8% being singletons, with the ten largest covering about 14%. Source material: blood, either unsorted or a sorted T cell fraction (not recorded which). The receptors originated from a male donor with ankylosing spondylitis.

The chain carries TRBV5-1 and TRBJ2-3; D might be TRBD1 (6 bases). The germline gives CDR1 SGHRS, CDR2 YFSETQ. V was clipped by 2 bases and J by 2 bases, with 15 bases between them. The CDR3 is made up of 16 amino acids. The CDR3: CASSFQGLGFTDTQYF. CDR3 bases: TGCGCCAGCAGCTTTCAGGGGCTAGGTTTCACAGATACGCAGTATTTT.

A few counts support this clonotype. This sequence joins TRBV20-1 and TRBJ1-1; no reliable D call. CDR3 size: 14 residues. V was pared by 0 bases and J by 4 bases, with 12 bases between. Germline values: CDR1 DFQATT, CDR2 SNEGSKA (reference sequence). The CDR3 here is CSARDLGDSTEAFF. For the CDR3, the DNA is TGCAGTGCTAGAGATCTTGGGGATTCCACTGAAGCTTTCTTT.

This rearrangement joins TRBV3-1 to TRBJ2-1, with 12 bases aligning to TRBD2. Germline values: CDR1 LGHDT, CDR2 YNNKEL (reference sequence). V lost 1 base, J lost 8 bases, and 9 bases stayed unmatched. The CDR3 sequence is 17 residues long. The CDR3 bases are TGTGCCAGCAGCCAAGCTAGCGGGAGGGCCCGCGGGCATGAGCAGTTCTTC. Its protein product is CASSQASGRARGHEQFF.

This clonotype turned up a few times. The genes are TRBV2 and TRBJ1-1; D is ambiguous. The CDR3 consists of 13 residues. Germline values: CDR1 SNHLY, CDR2 FYNNEI. Trimming left V 2 bases short and J 1 base short, with 5 bases between. This chain's CDR3 is CASSEWRNTEAFF. The CDR3 coding sequence is TGTGCCAGCAGTGAATGGCGGAACACTGAAGCTTTCTTT.

In this sample, this clonotype turned up many times. V and J are TRBV20-1 and TRBJ2-5; 9 bases align to TRBD1. With V trimmed by 5 bases and J by 5 bases, 6 bases remained unmatched. Germline-derived CDR1 and CDR2 are DFQATT and SNEGSKA (reference sequence). The CDR3 covers 13 residues. CDR3 region: CSASTGGSETQYF. CDR3 sequence (DNA): TGCAGTGCTTCGACAGGGGGTAGTGAGACCCAGTACTTC.

The rearrangement uses TRBV20-1 and TRBJ2-5; D ambiguous. The length of the CDR3 is 14 residues. Germline V lookup: CDR1 DFQATT, CDR2 SNEGSKA (reference sequence). The germline V and J ends were trimmed by 6 bases and 5 bases, with 19 bases remaining between them. The CDR3 region is CSADPLGARETQYF. Written as DNA, the CDR3 is TGCAGTGCCGACCCCTTGGGCGCAAGGGAGACCCAGTACTTC.

The chain joins TRBV7-9 to TRBJ2-5; maybe TRBD1 (6 bases). The CDR3 runs 14 residues. Germline V gene data show CDR1 as SEHNR and CDR2 as FQNEAQ (reference sequence). The V gene lost 5 bases and the J gene lost 6 bases, with 16 bases spanning the gap. In DNA form, the CDR3 reads TGTGCCAGCAGCCCTTTCGGGACAAGTAAGACCCAGTACTTC. Amino acids: CASSPFGTSKTQYF.

There are a few counts of this clonotype. This rearrangement joins TRBV5-5 to TRBJ1-1, with a tentative D call TRBD1 (5 bases). The germline CDR1 and CDR2 sequences are SGHKS and YYEKEE (reference sequence). This CDR3 comprises 16 residues. Trimming cost V 4 bases and J 2 bases, with 18 bases left between them. This CDR3 is CASSPWFQGTNTEAFF. CDR3 nucleotide sequence: TGTGCCAGCAGCCCTTGGTTCCAGGGAACTAACACTGAAGCTTTCTTT.

This clonotype was seen a handful of times. The gene calls are TRBV5-1 and TRBJ2-1; the match to TRBD1 covers 10 bases. The V and J ends lost 7 bases and 15 bases, in that order; junction bases with no gene match: 16. The CDR3 length is 14 residues. Germline V CDR1 and CDR2: SGHRS, YFSETQ. This CDR3 reads CASSPALGDRGLFF. The CDR3 bases are TGCGCCAGCTCACCCGCGCTGGGGGACAGGGGTCTGTTCTTC.

This chain joins TRBV20-1 and TRBJ2-7, with 8 bases aligning to TRBD1. The CDR3 is 12 residues long. Germline-derived CDR1 and CDR2 are DFQATT and SNEGSKA (reference sequence). The trim removed 5 bases at V and 4 bases at J, leaving 4 bases unmatched. The CDR3 sequence: CSAGQGLYEQYF. The CDR3 DNA sequence: TGCAGTGCTGGACAGGGCCTATACGAGCAGTACTTC.

In DNA, the CDR3 is TGTGCCAGCAGCTTAAGAGCAGGGACGCACGAGCAGTACTTC. It codes for CASSLRAGTHEQYF. The V and J genes are TRBV7-8 and TRBJ2-7; tentatively, D is TRBD1 or TRBD2 (5 bases each). Germline values: CDR1 SGHVS, CDR2 FQNEAQ. There are 14 residues in the CDR3. The V gene lost 2 bases and the J gene lost 5 bases, with 13 bases spanning the gap.

The table lists this clonotype with a few counts. The chain employs TRBV6-2 or TRBV6-3 and TRBJ2-3, with D possibly TRBD2 on 6 matching bases. The CDR3 covers 11 residues. Trimming took 6 bases from V and 8 from J, leaving 9 bases between them. Germline CDR1 MNHEY, CDR2 SVGEGT. The CDR3 DNA sequence: TGTGCCAGCAGCCGGGAGTCTACGCAGTATTTT. Residues: CASSRESTQYF.

This clonotype was counted a few times. The CDR3 here is CAVEGQIYEQYF. The CDR3 DNA is TGTGCCGTGGAGGGACAGATCTACGAGCAGTACTTC. The chain carries TRBV28 and TRBJ2-7; possible D gene TRBD1, 7 bases. The CDR3 totals 12 residues. Germline V CDR1 and CDR2: MDHEN, SYDVKM. V was clipped by 11 bases and J by 3 bases, with 14 bases between them.

A few counts support this clonotype. The J gene is TRBJ2-7, the V gene TRBV6-1; 8 bases align to TRBD2. The ends lost 10 bases at V and 5 bases at J; junction bases unmatched: 10. CDR1 is MNHNS and CDR2 is SASEGT in the germline V gene. The CDR3 spans 13 residues. The CDR3 loop reads CATQSGSGNEQYF. The CDR3 DNA is TGTGCCACCCAAAGCGGGAGCGGCAACGAGCAGTACTTC.

This clonotype was detected a few times. The chain combines TRBV10-3 with TRBJ2-2, with 12 bases lining up with TRBD2. CDR1 and CDR2 from the germline V gene are ENHRY and SYGVKD. CDR3 size: 19 residues. V was pared by 3 bases and J by 4 bases, with 12 bases of the junction left unmatched. CDR3 loop: CAISDSTSGSPRGTGELFF. The CDR3 coding sequence is TGTGCCATCAGTGATTCGACTAGCGGGAGCCCTCGTGGCACCGGGGAGCTGTTTTTT.

This clonotype was counted a few times. V and J are TRBV6-6 and TRBJ2-5; no reliable D call. The CDR3 spans 12 residues. CDR1 is MNHNY and CDR2 is SVGAGI in the germline V gene (reference sequence). Deletions cut 2 bases from V and 3 bases from J, with 4 bases between. Here the CDR3 DNA reads TGTGCCAGCAGTTACCGGAAAGAGACCCAGTACTTC. Its translation is CASSYRKETQYF.

The J gene is TRBJ2-5, the V gene TRBV7-8, with TRBD2 matching over 10 bases. J gave up 4 bases and V 4 bases, and 15 bases lay outside the gene matches. This CDR3 comprises 18 residues. Per the germline V gene, CDR1 is SGHVS and CDR2 is FQNEAQ. CDR3 region: CASSSLGAGGAVGETQYF. The CDR3 DNA sequence: TGTGCCAGCAGCTCCCTGGGAGCGGGAGGGGCCGTTGGAGAGACCCAGTACTTC.

On this clonotype: An end of the junction differs from the germline gene, which may be a read error. The rearrangement links TRBV3-1 to TRBJ2-7, with TRBD2 matching 9 bases. There are 14 residues in the CDR3. Germline lookup yields CDR1 LGHDT and CDR2 YNNKEL (reference sequence). CDR3 protein: CASSQGTSAPSGNF. In DNA form, the CDR3 reads TGTGCCAGCAGCCAAGGGACTAGCGCCCCATCGGGTAACTTC.

This sequence joins TRBV29-1 and TRBJ1-5; D remains unclear. Germline V CDR1 and CDR2: SQVTM, ANQGSEA. Trimming stripped 6 bases from V and 6 bases from J, with 15 bases between. The CDR3 spans 13 residues. CDR3 nucleotides: TGCAGCGTCGCGGACGGGCTCGGTCAGCCCCAGCATTTT. This gives the protein CSVADGLGQPQHF. Variable domain in full (rest from reference TRBV29-1 and TRBJ1-5): SAVISQKPSRDICQRGTSLTIQCQVDSQVTMMFWYRQQPGQSLTLIATANQGSEATYESGFVIDKFPISRPNLTFSTLTVSNMSPEDSSIYLCSVADGLGQPQHFGDGTRLSIL.

This clonotype came up a few times. The chain carries TRBV7-9 and TRBJ2-3, with D perhaps matching TRBD1 (5 bases). Per the germline V gene, CDR1 is SEHNR and CDR2 is FQNEAQ (reference sequence). Between the trimmed V and J ends, which lost 1 base and 5 bases, there was a span of 10 bases. The CDR3 spans 14 residues. In DNA form, the CDR3 reads TGTGCCAGCAGCTTAGGCAGGGTCCTAGATACGCAGTATTTT. Its translation is CASSLGRVLDTQYF.

This clonotype was detected many times. V and J are TRBV20-1 and TRBJ2-1; possibly TRBD2 for D (5 bases). CDR3 length: 14 amino acids. The germline V and J ends were trimmed by 3 bases and 0 bases, with 9 bases remaining between them. Germline V gene lookup returns CDR1 DFQATT and CDR2 SNEGSKA (reference sequence). The CDR3 loop is CSASLGSSYNEQFF. DNA of the CDR3: TGCAGTGCTAGCCTGGGGAGCTCCTACAATGAGCAGTTCTTC.

This clonotype was counted between two and nine times. Germline and junction disagree at one end, which may indicate a read error. V is TRBV7-3 and J is TRBJ2-7; TRBD2 matches at 8 bases. CDR3 size: 13 residues. CDR1 SGHTA and CDR2 FQGTGA come from the germline V gene. CDR3 residues: CASSLDPAGERYF. Here the CDR3 DNA reads TGTGCCAGCAGCTTAGATCCAGCGGGAGAGCGGTACTTC.

The chain uses TRBV9 and TRBJ1-5; the D gene is possibly TRBD1 (6 bases). This CDR3 contains 14 residues. CDR1 is SGDLS, CDR2 YYNGEE, per germline. V was shortened by 3 bases and J by 4 bases, with 11 bases between the two germline ends. The CDR3 sequence is CASSAGQLNQPQHF. As DNA, the CDR3 is TGTGCCAGCAGCGCCGGACAGTTAAATCAGCCCCAGCATTTT.

The chain recombines TRBV29-1 with TRBJ2-7, with 12 bases aligning to TRBD1. This CDR3 comprises 14 residues. Germline lookup yields CDR1 SQVTM and CDR2 ANQGSEA. The junction had 7 bases not matched to a gene; V was cut back by 6 bases and J by 4 bases. CDR3 amino acids: CSVSPGQGAYEQYF. Written as DNA, the CDR3 is TGCAGCGTAAGTCCGGGACAGGGGGCGTACGAGCAGTACTTC.

At least ten counts were recorded for this clonotype. V and J are TRBV5-1 and TRBJ2-7, with 9 bases fitting TRBD2. The CDR3 spans 15 residues. CDR1 and CDR2 from the germline V gene are SGHRS and YFSETQ. The trim removed 2 bases at V and 3 bases at J, leaving 6 bases unmatched. Written as DNA, the CDR3 is TGCGCCAGCAGCTTACGACTAGCGGCTATCTACGAGCAGTACTTC. Protein sequence: CASSLRLAAIYEQYF.

This clonotype was observed at least ten times. V is TRBV7-8 and J is TRBJ1-1, with D possibly being TRBD1 (6 bases). The V end was cut by 1 base, the J end by 1 base, with 7 bases between. The germline gives CDR1 SGHVS, CDR2 FQNEAQ. CDR3 length equals 14 residues. DNA for the CDR3: TGTGCCAGCAGCTTAGGGGGACAGAACACTGAAGCTTTCTTT. It specifies CASSLGGQNTEAFF.